This entry lists 26 T cell receptor beta chains sequenced from one sample in a study of blood T cells in healthy people across ages. Combining a sample-barcoded 5' primer with a J-beta primer mix, a second PCR ran for 7 to 11 cycles. TCRdb recomputed calls from the 5' RACE reads with MiXCR, one row per CDR3 protein. The sample lists 550,000 to 800,000 distinct CDR3 sequences; 20% to 25% were seen once. The material sequenced was blood. These receptors all stem from a man in his sixties or seventies in good health.

The chain recombines TRBV6-5 with TRBJ2-1; perhaps TRBD2 as D (6 bases). This CDR3 is built from 15 residues. Germline-derived CDR1 and CDR2 are MNHEY and SVGAGI. Trimming removed 9 bases from V and 0 bases from J, with 15 bases in between. CDR3 in amino acids: CASGGSQSSYNEQFF. In nucleotides, the CDR3 is TGTGCCAGTGGAGGGTCTCAAAGCTCCTACAATGAGCAGTTCTTC.

This chain joins TRBV6-2 or TRBV6-3 and TRBJ1-5, with D possibly TRBD1 on 5 matching bases. Trimming took off 2 bases at V and 6 bases at J, with 11 bases between the two ends. The CDR3 runs to 14 residues. CDR1 is MNHEY and CDR2 is SVGEGT in the germline V gene. The CDR3 bases are TGTGCCAGCAGTTACGCAGGGTCGGGTCAGCCCCAGCATTTT. Residues: CASSYAGSGQPQHF.

The chain is built from TRBV2 and TRBJ2-5; 7 positions match TRBD2. The ends lost 4 bases at V and 3 bases at J; junction bases unmatched: 5. CDR3 length equals 14 residues. Looked up from germline, CDR1 is SNHLY and CDR2 is FYNNEI. The CDR3 spells CASSAMGGKETQYF. CDR3 DNA: TGTGCCAGCAGTGCAATGGGAGGGAAAGAGACCCAGTACTTC.

The chain combines TRBV7-2 with TRBJ2-1, with 10 bases fitting TRBD2. This CDR3 region has 17 residues. The V and J ends lost 4 bases and 0 bases, in that order; junction bases with no gene match: 6. CDR1 SGHTA and CDR2 FQGNSA come from the germline V gene. DNA for the CDR3: TGTGCCAGCAGCTCCCCGGCTAGCGGGAGCTCCTACAATGAGCAGTTCTTC. This translates into CASSSPASGSSYNEQFF.

A few counts support this clonotype. The chain recombines TRBV19 with TRBJ2-1, with 7 bases identical to TRBD2. The CDR3 has 15 amino acids. Germline lookup yields CDR1 LNHDA and CDR2 SQIVND (reference sequence). The V gene end was trimmed by 1 base and the J gene end by 1 base; junction bases not matched to a gene: 1. The CDR3 region is CASSIGAGSYNEQFF. The DNA of the CDR3 is TGTGCCAGTAGTATAGGAGCGGGATCCTACAATGAGCAGTTCTTC.

The J gene is TRBJ2-3, the V gene TRBV5-1, with 9 bases lining up with TRBD1. CDR1 and CDR2 from the germline V gene are SGHRS and YFSETQ. This CDR3 comprises 17 residues. Unmatched junction bases numbered 7, after V lost 0 bases and J lost 2 bases. This CDR3 reads CASSLGPTGGYTDTQYF. CDR3 coding DNA: TGCGCCAGCAGCTTGGGACCGACAGGGGGTTACACAGATACGCAGTATTTT. The whole variable domain, filled in from reference TRBV5-1 and TRBJ2-3, reads KAGVTQTPRYLIKTRGQQVTLSCSPISGHRSVSWYQQTPGQGLQFLFEYFSETQRNKGNFPGRFSGRQFSNSRSEMNVSTLELGDSALYLCASSLGPTGGYTDTQYFGPGTRLTVL.

This clonotype was detected a few times. The chain employs TRBV20-1 and TRBJ2-1; 9 nucleotides line up with TRBD2. This CDR3 is 15 amino acids long. Germline lookup yields CDR1 DFQATT and CDR2 SNEGSKA (reference sequence). The trim removed 6 bases at V and 5 bases at J, leaving 11 bases unmatched. The CDR3 protein is CSAPIAGVGNNEQFF. CDR3 sequence (DNA): TGCAGTGCGCCCATAGCGGGAGTTGGGAACAATGAGCAGTTCTTC.

This clonotype was seen a few times. This chain connects TRBV12-3 or TRBV12-4 to TRBJ2-3, with D perhaps TRBD1 (6 bases). This CDR3 is 15 amino acids long. The V gene lost 6 bases and the J gene lost 6 bases, with 19 bases spanning the gap. CDR3 DNA: TGTGCCAGCAGCCTAGGGGACACGGTCTCGGATACGCAGTATTTT. Protein product: CASSLGDTVSDTQYF.

Only a few counts were recorded for this clonotype. V usage is TRBV7-9 and J usage is TRBJ2-2; D gene uncertain. The CDR3 runs 15 residues. The germline V gene encodes CDR1 SEHNR and CDR2 FQNEAQ (reference sequence). The ends were cut back, 6 bases at V and 5 bases at J, with 16 bases in the middle. Here the CDR3 reads CASSRGSITTGELFF. In DNA form, the CDR3 reads TGTGCCAGCAGTAGAGGTAGCATTACTACCGGGGAGCTGTTTTTT.

The V and J genes are TRBV2 and TRBJ2-7; D gene unclear. The CDR3 loop spans 13 amino acids. From germline, CDR1 is SNHLY and CDR2 FYNNEI. The V gene lost 4 bases and the J gene lost 6 bases, with 13 bases spanning the gap. Here the CDR3 DNA reads TGTGCCAGCAGTGTTGCGAGAGTAAGCGAGCAGTACTTC. It yields the protein CASSVARVSEQYF.

This clonotype was detected only a few times. The chain carries TRBV4-1 and TRBJ1-6; 7 nucleotides agree with TRBD1. This CDR3 has 16 amino acids. CDR1 is MGHRA and CDR2 is YSYEKL in the germline V gene. V was clipped by 4 bases and J by 3 bases; unmatched bases: 6. CDR3 DNA sequence: TGCGCCAGCAGCCGACTTGGGACAGACTATAATTCACCCCTCCACTTT. Protein sequence: CASSRLGTDYNSPLHF.

This clonotype was seen a few times. V gene TRBV5-1 combines with J gene TRBJ2-7; 7 nucleotides line up with TRBD1. J lost 0 bases, V lost 4 bases, and 4 bases had no gene match. The CDR3 consists of 14 residues. Germline V gene data show CDR1 as SGHRS and CDR2 as YFSETQ. CDR3 bases: TGCGCCAGCAGCCAAACAGGGGACTCCTACGAGCAGTACTTC. Its protein product is CASSQTGDSYEQYF. Using reference TRBV5-1 and TRBJ2-7 for the parts outside the CDR3, the full variable domain is KAGVTQTPRYLIKTRGQQVTLSCSPISGHRSVSWYQQTPGQGLQFLFEYFSETQRNKGNFPGRFSGRQFSNSRSEMNVSTLELGDSALYLCASSQTGDSYEQYFGPGTRLTVT.

The chain uses TRBV20-1 and TRBJ1-1; TRBD1 aligns across 9 bases. V shed 5 bases and J 2 bases; nucleotides not matched to a gene: 6. CDR1 is DFQATT, CDR2 SNEGSKA, per germline (reference sequence). The CDR3 has 14 residues. The CDR3 here is CSAHRDRANTEAFF. Written as DNA, the CDR3 is TGCAGTGCTCACCGGGACAGGGCTAACACTGAAGCTTTCTTT.

As to this clonotype: One end of the junction does not line up with germline, which may come from a read error. This chain joins TRBV6-1 and TRBJ2-1, with 10 bases that match TRBD2. The CDR3 has 19 amino acids. CDR1 MNHNS and CDR2 SASEGT come from the germline V gene. The CDR3 sequence is CAGSEQLAGEFGSYNEQFF. CDR3 DNA: TGTGCCGGCAGTGAACAGCTAGCGGGAGAGTTCGGCTCCTACAATGAGCAGTTCTTC.

There are many counts of this clonotype. The rearrangement joins TRBV18 to TRBJ2-7; 14 nucleotides agree with TRBD2. After removal of 8 bases from V and 6 bases from J, the junction contained 6 bases not matched to a gene. The CDR3 covers 14 residues. In germline, CDR1 is KGHSH, CDR2 LQKENI. The CDR3 loop is CASSPGLAGVEQYF. The CDR3 region has the DNA TGTGCCAGCAGTCCGGGACTAGCGGGAGTCGAGCAGTACTTC.

This chain links TRBV5-6 with TRBJ2-1; the D call may be TRBD1 or TRBD2 (5 bases each). There are 14 residues in the CDR3. Germline values: CDR1 SGHDT, CDR2 YYEEEE. V gave up 4 bases and J gave up 5 bases, with 13 bases separating them. Here the CDR3 DNA reads TGTGCCAGCAGCCCGGACACGGAGGACAATGAGCAGTTCTTC. It translates to CASSPDTEDNEQFF.

This chain uses TRBV29-1 with TRBJ1-2, with unresolved D. The CDR3 contains 11 residues. V lost 3 bases, J lost 8 bases, and 10 bases lay in between. Per germline, CDR1 SQVTM and CDR2 ANQGSEA. This CDR3 reads CSVDGAEGYTF. The CDR3 DNA reads as TGCAGCGTTGACGGCGCGGAGGGCTACACCTTC.

This chain links TRBV7-2 with TRBJ2-1, with 10 bases aligning to TRBD2. The CDR3 length is 18 residues. Per the germline V gene, CDR1 is SGHTA and CDR2 is FQGNSA. The V segment lost 2 bases and the J segment 2 bases; nucleotides outside the gene matches: 9. The DNA for the CDR3 is TGTGCCAGCAGCTTAATGTCTAGCGGGAGCGAAACCTACAATGAGCAGTTCTTC. This gives the protein CASSLMSSGSETYNEQFF. Full variable domain (outside the CDR3, taken from reference TRBV7-2 and TRBJ2-1): GAGVSQSPSNKVTEKGKDVELRCDPISGHTALYWYRQSLGQGLEFLIYFQGNSAPDKSGLPSDRFSAERTGGSVSTLTIQRTQQEDSAVYLCASSLMSSGSETYNEQFFGPGTRLTVL.

This clonotype has just a few counts. The chain combines TRBV4-1 with TRBJ2-5; TRBD1 or TRBD2 may be the D gene (5 bases each). The end of the DNA fits TRBJ2-1 better, so the J call may be wrong. Germline V CDR1 and CDR2: MGHRA, YSYEKL. This CDR3 has 16 amino acids. CDR3 amino acids: CASSRGVGTEYNEQFF. In DNA form, the CDR3 reads TGCGCCAGCAGCAGGGGCGTCGGGACGGAATACAATGAGCAGTTCTTC.

The V and J genes are TRBV12-3 or TRBV12-4 and TRBJ2-5; D possibly corresponds to TRBD1 (6 bases). TRBJ2-1 explains the end of the DNA better; the J call may be wrong. This CDR3 has 16 amino acids. CDR3 loop: CASRSSGAPGVHEQFF. The CDR3 nucleotides are TGTGCCAGCAGATCCTCAGGGGCGCCAGGGGTTCATGAGCAGTTCTTC.

This sequence joins TRBV3-1 and TRBJ1-6; no clear D. Germline V gives CDR1 LGHDT, CDR2 YNNKEL (reference sequence). The CDR3 length is 16 residues. V was pared by 0 bases and J by 3 bases, with 9 bases between. The DNA for the CDR3 is TGTGCCAGCAGCCAAGAGGGCAGGATCTATAATTCACCCCTCCACTTT. It is translated as CASSQEGRIYNSPLHF.

This clonotype was observed a handful of times. The genes are TRBV6-2 or TRBV6-3 and TRBJ1-2; no definite D call. The CDR3 has 15 amino acids. CDR1 and CDR2 from the germline V gene are MNHEY and SVGEGT. The V end was cut by 6 bases, the J end by 4 bases, with 18 bases between. In DNA, the CDR3 is TGTGCCAGCAGCCAGACCGCGGGCGTAGTCTATGGCTACACCTTC. Its translation: CASSQTAGVVYGYTF.

The chain links TRBV15 to TRBJ1-1, with 7 bases matching TRBD1. CDR1 LNHNV and CDR2 YYDKDF come from the germline V gene (reference sequence). Trimming at V came to 1 base and at J to 5 bases, leaving 4 bases not matched to a gene. This CDR3 is 14 amino acids long. CDR3 sequence: CATSRGQGETEAFF. The CDR3 DNA reads as TGTGCCACCAGCAGAGGACAGGGTGAGACTGAAGCTTTCTTT. Using reference TRBV15 and TRBJ1-1 for the parts outside the CDR3, the full variable domain is DAMVIQNPRYQVTQFGKPVTLSCSQTLNHNVMYWYQQKSSQAPKLLFHYYDKDFNNEADTPDNFQSRRPNTSFCFLDIRSPGLGDTAMYLCATSRGQGETEAFFGQGTRLTVV.

The chain employs TRBV24-1 and TRBJ1-2; D unresolved. With 8 bases removed from V and 8 bases from J, the gap between germline ends came to 14 bases. The CDR3 covers 12 residues. Germline values: CDR1 KGHDR, CDR2 SFDVKD. The CDR3 DNA reads as TGTGCCACCAAAGCCCCCATCGGGGGCTACACCTTC. It translates to CATKAPIGGYTF.

This clonotype was detected only a few times. The gene calls are TRBV11-2 and TRBJ2-5, with TRBD1 identical over 10 bases. CDR3 length: 15 residues. Germline V lookup: CDR1 SGHAT, CDR2 FQNNGV. The V segment lost 5 bases and the J segment 5 bases; nucleotides outside the gene matches: 8. The CDR3 reads CASSPRDRGIETQYF. DNA of the CDR3: TGTGCCAGCAGCCCGCGGGACAGGGGAATCGAGACCCAGTACTTC.

This clonotype came up a few times. The chain uses TRBV5-1 and TRBJ1-4; D uncertain. CDR3 length: 15 amino acids. Germline CDR1 and CDR2: SGHRS and YFSETQ. Trimming took 0 bases from V and 2 from J, leaving 8 bases between them. The CDR3 reads CASSLEELTNEKLFF. CDR3 in DNA: TGCGCCAGCAGCTTGGAGGAGCTGACTAATGAAAAACTGTTTTTT.